This passage covers 22 T cell receptor beta chains from one sample sequenced in a study of Siglec-9 on CD8 T cells in melanoma. The repertoire was sequenced with immunoSEQ multiplex PCR; TCRdb's copy has only in-frame clones and lacks some. The sample consists of 36,000 or so clones, roughly 80% of them appearing once. The sample was Siglec-9- CD8+ T cells sorted from blood. These receptors were obtained from a human donor in good health.

This sequence joins TRBV11-3 and TRBJ2-5, with 9 bases lining up with TRBD2. V shed 5 bases, J shed 3 bases, and the junction held 4 bases outside the gene matches. The CDR3 is 14 residues long. Per the germline V gene, CDR1 is SGHNT and CDR2 is YENEEA. CDR3 loop: CASSPRLAEETQYF. For the CDR3, the DNA is TGTGCCAGCAGCCCGAGACTAGCGGAAGAGACCCAGTACTTC.

This clone showed up just once. A read error may account for a junction end that differs from germline. The V gene is TRBV5-6, the J gene TRBJ1-2, with D unresolved. The CDR3 is made up of 15 amino acids. Germline CDR1 SGHDT, CDR2 YYEEEE. The CDR3 loop is CASGLVPGRAYGYTF. The CDR3 bases are TGTGCCAGCGGCTTGGTTCCAGGTCGGGCCTATGGCTACACCTTC.

This chain links TRBV9 with TRBJ2-3, with TRBD2 identical over 13 bases. Per the germline V gene, CDR1 is SGDLS and CDR2 is YYNGEE. J was trimmed by 6 bases and V by 4 bases; bases with no gene match: 5. This CDR3 has 15 residues. CDR3 protein: CASSPWTSGGDTQYF. The DNA for the CDR3 is TGTGCCAGCAGCCCTTGGACTAGCGGGGGTGATACGCAGTATTTT. The variable domain in full, completed from reference TRBV9 and TRBJ2-3, reads DSGVTQTPKHLITATGQRVTLRCSPRSGDLSVYWYQQSLDQGLQFLIQYYNGEERAKGNILERFSAQQFPDLHSELNLSSLELGDSALYFCASSPWTSGGDTQYFGPGTRLTVL.

This clone occurred once. J is TRBJ2-1 and V is TRBV30; no firm D call. Germline V gene sequence: CDR1 GTSNPN, CDR2 SVGIG (reference sequence). The CDR3 is 15 residues long. V dropped 0 bases and J dropped 2 bases, with 11 bases sitting between them. The CDR3 loop is CAWSVRHPPYNEQFF. The CDR3 bases are TGTGCCTGGAGTGTGAGACATCCCCCCTACAATGAGCAGTTCTTC. Full variable domain (missing parts from reference TRBV30 and TRBJ2-1): SQTIHQWPATLVQPVGSPLSLECTVEGTSNPNLYWYRQAAGRGLQLLFYSVGIGQISSEVPQNLSASRPQDRQFILSSKKLLLSDSGFYLCAWSVRHPPYNEQFFGPGTRLTVL.

In nucleotides, the CDR3 is TGTGCCAGCAGTCCTACGACTGCCTACTACGAGCAGTACTTC. It encodes CASSPTTAYYEQYF. J is TRBJ2-7 and V is TRBV27; no firm D call. CDR3 length: 14 amino acids. CDR1 and CDR2 (germline): MNHEY, SMNVEV (reference sequence). The V and J ends lost 5 bases and 3 bases respectively, with 14 bases between them.

The chain recombines TRBV30 with TRBJ1-2, with 8 bases aligning to TRBD1. The germline V gene has CDR1 GTSNPN and CDR2 SVGIG (reference sequence). V trimming: 1 base; J trimming: 3 bases; junction bases outside the gene matches: 4. The CDR3 sequence is 14 residues long. CDR3 sequence: CAWSGTGFHYGYTF. The CDR3 bases are TGTGCCTGGAGTGGGACAGGGTTCCACTATGGCTACACCTTC.

The chain combines TRBV29-1 with TRBJ2-2; no clear D. This CDR3 region has 14 residues. The germline gives CDR1 SQVTM, CDR2 ANQGSEA. Trimming stripped 2 bases from V and 0 bases from J, with 7 bases between. CDR3 residues: CSVETQTNTGELFF. DNA for the CDR3: TGCAGCGTTGAAACGCAGACGAACACCGGGGAGCTGTTTTTT.

The V gene is TRBV28, the J gene TRBJ1-3; TRBD1 is a possible D gene (6 bases). The CDR3 has 14 residues. V lost 7 bases and J lost 0, with 10 bases in between. Germline V CDR1 and CDR2: MDHEN, SYDVKM. The CDR3 reads CASTPDSSGNTIYF. CDR3 sequence (DNA): TGTGCCAGCACTCCGGACAGCTCTGGAAACACCATATATTTT.

V is TRBV9 and J is TRBJ1-2, with D perhaps TRBD1 (5 bases). V lost 5 bases and J 3 bases, leaving 14 bases between the germline ends. This CDR3 region has 14 residues. CDR1 is SGDLS, CDR2 YYNGEE, per germline. The CDR3 coding sequence is TGTGCCAGCAGGGATGGGGGTGGGGACTATGGCTACACCTTC. Its translation: CASRDGGGDYGYTF.

Comments on this clone: The junction shows a germline mismatch at one end, possibly a read error. The DNA of the CDR3 is TGTGCCAGCAGCCAAGGCCTTTTGGGACAGGGGGTGAACTTC. It translates to CASSQGLLGQGVNF. The chain combines TRBV4-2 with TRBJ2-7, with 11 bases fitting TRBD1. This CDR3 contains 14 residues. The germline gives CDR1 LGHNA, CDR2 YNFKEQ.

This rearrangement joins TRBV2 to TRBJ2-7, with a possible D match to TRBD2 (5 bases). The CDR3 is 14 residues long. CDR1 is SNHLY, CDR2 FYNNEI, per germline. Trimming stripped 2 bases from V and 7 bases from J, with 15 bases between. In DNA form, the CDR3 reads TGTGCCAGCAGTGAATTCGGGGATTTGGGGGAGCAGTACTTC. Residues: CASSEFGDLGEQYF.

The chain is built from TRBV7-8 and TRBJ1-2; D remains ambiguous. CDR1 and CDR2 (germline): SGHVS, FQNEAQ. This CDR3 has 14 amino acids. Trimming removed 5 bases from V and 4 bases from J, with 14 bases in between. The CDR3 DNA follows: TGTGCCAGCAGCGAAACCGGGGAGCCCTATGGCTACACCTTC. It translates to CASSETGEPYGYTF.

This chain links TRBV7-9 with TRBJ2-7; D possibly corresponds to TRBD2 (6 bases). CDR3 size: 14 residues. The V gene's germline CDR1 is SEHNR and CDR2 FQNEAQ (reference sequence). V lost 7 bases and J lost 0, with 13 bases in between. CDR3 DNA sequence: TGTGCCAGCACCCCCAAGCGGGTCTCCTACGAGCAGTACTTC. This gives the protein CASTPKRVSYEQYF.

The table lists this clone with a few counts. In DNA form, the CDR3 reads TGTGCCAGCAGCTTCAGGGAGGCCGATACGCAGTATTTT. It encodes CASSFREADTQYF. This chain links TRBV11-1 with TRBJ2-3; TRBD2 is a possible D gene (6 bases). CDR1 is SGHAT and CDR2 is FQDESV in the germline V gene (reference sequence). The CDR3 covers 13 residues. Between the trimmed V and J ends, which lost 3 bases and 6 bases, there was a span of 10 bases.

This rearrangement joins TRBV14 to TRBJ2-2, with TRBD2 matching 8 bases. This CDR3 region has 19 residues. Trimming at V came to 4 bases and at J to 3 bases, leaving 16 bases not matched to a gene. Germline V gene data show CDR1 as SGHDN and CDR2 as FVKESK. The chain's CDR3 is CASSPFGLAGLGDTGELFF. Written as DNA, the CDR3 is TGTGCCAGCAGCCCGTTCGGGCTAGCGGGCCTAGGGGACACCGGGGAGCTGTTTTTT.

This CDR3 is CASSKRDSSYEQYF. CDR3 DNA: TGTGCCAGCAGCAAGCGGGACAGCTCCTACGAGCAGTACTTC. The V call is TRBV9, the J call TRBJ2-7; D may be TRBD1 or TRBD2 (7 bases each). V was shortened by 4 bases and J by 0 bases, with 11 bases between the two germline ends. In germline, CDR1 is SGDLS, CDR2 YYNGEE. The CDR3 sequence is 14 residues long.

The chain carries TRBV28 and TRBJ1-5; D might be TRBD1 (6 bases). The CDR3 covers 15 residues. V lost 2 bases and J 2 bases, leaving 10 bases between the germline ends. Looked up from germline, CDR1 is MDHEN and CDR2 is SYDVKM. The CDR3 DNA follows: TGTGCCAGCAGTTTACAGGGGTTTGGCAATCAGCCCCAGCATTTT. This codes for CASSLQGFGNQPQHF.

The count of this clone is one. The chain uses TRBV2 and TRBJ1-2; TRBD1 might be the D (5 bases). Trimming left V 7 bases short and J 4 bases short, with 10 bases between. Germline assignment: CDR1 SNHLY and CDR2 FYNNEI. CDR3 length equals 12 residues. Here the CDR3 reads CASTEDIYGYTF. DNA for the CDR3: TGTGCCAGCACGGAGGACATCTATGGCTACACCTTC.

This sequence joins TRBV11-2 and TRBJ2-7; D call uncertain. The V end was cut by 0 bases, the J end by 2 bases, with 14 bases between. Germline values: CDR1 SGHAT, CDR2 FQNNGV. This CDR3 has 16 residues. CDR3 loop: CASSLDLGMGTYEQYF. The DNA of the CDR3 is TGTGCCAGCAGCTTAGATCTTGGAATGGGGACCTACGAGCAGTACTTC. Variable domain in full (rest from reference TRBV11-2 and TRBJ2-7): EAGVAQSPRYKIIEKRQSVAFWCNPISGHATLYWYQQILGQGPKLLIQFQNNGVVDDSQLPKDRFSAERLKGVDSTLKIQPAKLEDSAVYLCASSLDLGMGTYEQYFGPGTRLTVT.

CDR3 residues: CASSLGGDTEAFF. CDR3 coding DNA: TGCGCCAGCAGCTTGGGCGGGGACACTGAAGCTTTCTTT. This chain joins TRBV5-1 and TRBJ1-1; D uncertain. Trimming removed 0 bases at V and 3 bases at J, with 6 bases between. This CDR3 spans 13 amino acids. CDR1 SGHRS and CDR2 YFSETQ come from the germline V gene.

J is TRBJ2-7 and V is TRBV29-1; 7 nucleotides agree with TRBD2. The CDR3 loop spans 13 amino acids. The V gene's germline CDR1 is SQVTM and CDR2 ANQGSEA. The J segment lost 4 bases and the V segment lost 6 bases, leaving 9 bases of the junction unmatched. The CDR3 loop is CSVRLAASYEQYF. In DNA, the CDR3 is TGCAGCGTACGACTAGCCGCCTCATACGAGCAGTACTTC.

This clone was detected only a few times. The chain uses TRBV29-1 and TRBJ1-1; D is ambiguous. The CDR3 spans 14 residues. Germline CDR1 SQVTM, CDR2 ANQGSEA. The V end was cut by 0 bases, the J end by 1 base, with 9 bases between. The CDR3 nucleotides are TGCAGCGTTGAAGATTCATCCTGGAACACTGAAGCTTTCTTT. Protein: CSVEDSSWNTEAFF.